A selection of T cell receptor beta chains follows, all from one sample in a study of Graves' ophthalmopathy and Graves' hyperthyroidism. TCRdb reanalysed the multiplex PCR reads using MiXCR and keeps one entry per CDR3 protein. The table records about 400,000 distinct CDR3 sequences, 15% to 20% of them present only once. Sequenced input: peripheral blood. The source of these receptors is a woman younger than 35 with Graves' ophthalmopathy. Each CDR3 is given with its conserved first and last residue. The D gene is left open where the match is weak. Clone size is not always given. Where it is, it says once, few, many or a class for expanded clones.

J	V	D	size	CDR3	DNA
TRBJ1-6	TRBV20-1	.	few	CSAYDGRGGSPLHF	TGCAGTGCCTACGACGGCAGGGGAGGTTCACCCCTCCACTTT
TRBJ1-5	TRBV7-2	TRBD1	many	CASSSQGASQPQHF	TGTGCCAGCAGCTCACAGGGGGCAAGTCAGCCCCAGCATTTT
TRBJ2-7	TRBV20-1	.	many	CSAPGGITEQYF	TGCAGTGCCCCGGGGGGCATAACCGAGCAGTACTTC
TRBJ2-3	TRBV19	TRBD2	.	CASSMGLALSDTQYF	TGTGCCAGTAGTATGGGACTAGCGCTGTCAGATACGCAGTATTTT
TRBJ1-6	TRBV27	TRBD1	many	CASRMTGWNSPLHF	TGTGCCAGCAGAATGACAGGGTGGAATTCACCCCTCCACTTT
TRBJ1-2	TRBV6-1	TRBD1	.	CASSKQGTNYGYTF	TGTGCCAGCAGTAAACAGGGGACAAACTATGGCTACACCTTC
TRBJ2-6	TRBV11-2	.	many	CASSPQAGANVLTF	TGTGCCAGCAGCCCCCAGGCTGGGGCCAACGTCCTGACTTTC
TRBJ2-2	TRBV7-2	.	.	CASSLPDRANTGELFF	TGTGCCAGCAGCTTACCGGACCGCGCGAACACCGGGGAGCTGTTTTTT
TRBJ1-1	TRBV6-1	.	many	CASSAGTERRGTEAFF	TGTGCCAGCAGCGCAGGGACGGAAAGACGTGGCACTGAAGCTTTCTTT
TRBJ1-1	TRBV28	.	few	CASRTPGRYSNTEAFF	TGTGCCAGCAGAACTCCCGGAAGGTATTCGAACACTGAAGCTTTCTTT
TRBJ2-2	TRBV19	.	many	CASSIISRDGYTGELFF	TGTGCCAGTAGTATAATCTCAAGGGACGGATACACCGGGGAGCTGTTTTTT
TRBJ2-2	TRBV20-1	.	many	CSARDMAGSSNTGELFF	TGCAGTGCTAGAGATATGGCAGGGTCCTCGAACACCGGGGAGCTGTTTTTT
TRBJ1-2	TRBV29-1	TRBD1	.	CSVERDRTYGYTF	TGCAGCGTCGAAAGGGACAGGACCTATGGCTACACCTTC
TRBJ2-5	TRBV6-2/TRBV6-3	TRBD2	once	CAATGIRAGAGETQYF	TGTGCCGCTACGGGGATTCGAGCGGGAGCGGGGGAGACCCAGTACTTC
TRBJ2-5	TRBV24-1	TRBD1	few	CATSETNRGRGETQYF	TGTGCCACCAGTGAGACGAACAGGGGGCGAGGAGAGACCCAGTACTTC
TRBJ1-5	TRBV7-2	.	many	CASSLGTLTRQPQHF	TGTGCCAGCAGCCTAGGGACACTAACGCGTCAGCCCCAGCATTTT
TRBJ1-1	TRBV2	.	many	CASSEFRVGDEAFF	TGTGCCAGCAGTGAGTTTAGGGTCGGCGATGAAGCTTTCTTT
TRBJ1-2	TRBV6-1	.	many	CASKGNQGRNYGYTF	TGTGCCAGCAAAGGAAACCAGGGACGGAACTATGGCTACACCTTC
TRBJ2-7	TRBV6-5	.	many	CASSYSTASYEQYF	TGTGCCAGCAGTTACTCGACGGCCTCCTACGAGCAGTACTTC
TRBJ2-5	TRBV15	.	many	CATSRGYQETQYF	TGTGCCACCAGCAGGGGCTACCAAGAGACCCAGTACTTC
TRBJ2-5	TRBV4-1	.	.	CASSSGSKETQYF	TGCGCCAGCAGCTCCGGGAGTAAGGAGACCCAGTACTTC
TRBJ2-4	TRBV6-5	TRBD2	many	CASSLSGGGRDKNIQYF	TGTGCCAGCAGTCTATCTGGGGGCGGGAGGGACAAAAACATTCAGTACTTC
TRBJ2-2	TRBV7-2	.	many	CASSLAGHVGELFF	TGTGCCAGCAGCTTAGCGGGGCACGTCGGGGAGCTGTTTTTT
TRBJ2-7	TRBV6-5	TRBD1	.	CASSYDGTGVGYEQYF	TGTGCCAGCAGTTACGACGGGACAGGGGTTGGCTACGAGCAGTACTTC
TRBJ2-7	TRBV20-1	TRBD2	.	CSAGEAGESYEQYF	TGCAGTGCGGGGGAAGCGGGAGAGTCCTACGAGCAGTACTTC
TRBJ1-6	TRBV11-2	TRBD1	many	CASSLWPDRVISPLHF	TGTGCCAGCAGCTTATGGCCGGACAGGGTAATTTCACCCCTCCACTTT
TRBJ2-6	TRBV19	.	many	CASSMENSGANVLTF	TGTGCCAGTAGTATGGAAAACTCTGGGGCCAACGTCCTGACTTTC
TRBJ2-5	TRBV6-2/TRBV6-3	.	many	CASSLIGGPETQYF	TGTGCCAGCAGCCTTATAGGTGGGCCGGAGACCCAGTACTTC
TRBJ1-1	TRBV7-2	.	many	CASSLAGAGAEAFF	TGTGCCAGCAGCTTAGCAGGGGCGGGGGCTGAAGCTTTCTTT
TRBJ1-1	TRBV11-1	.	many	CASSLDGGVTANTEAFF	TGTGCCAGCAGCTTAGACGGGGGGGTAACAGCGAACACTGAAGCTTTCTTT
TRBJ2-7	TRBV28	.	many	CASSFGGSYEQYF	TGTGCCAGCAGTTTTGGGGGCTCCTACGAGCAGTACTTC
TRBJ2-3	TRBV15	.	.	CATRVLLSTDTQYF	TGTGCCACCCGGGTACTATTAAGCACAGATACGCAGTATTTT
TRBJ2-2	TRBV7-2	.	many	CASRIPNTGELFF	TGTGCCAGCAGAATACCGAACACCGGGGAGCTGTTTTTT
TRBJ2-7	TRBV28	.	many	CASSLFGRAYEQYF	TGTGCCAGCAGTTTATTTGGGCGGGCCTACGAGCAGTACTTC
TRBJ1-1	TRBV24-1	.	many	CATSEPSDWRPDTEAFF	TGTGCCACCAGTGAACCGTCTGATTGGCGCCCGGACACTGAAGCTTTCTTT
TRBJ1-2	TRBV12-3/TRBV12-4	.	many	CASSWGGDGYTF	TGTGCCAGCAGTTGGGGCGGAGATGGCTACACCTTC
TRBJ2-5	TRBV7-2	TRBD2	many	CASSFISGGSETQYF	TGTGCCAGCAGCTTCATTAGCGGGGGCTCAGAGACCCAGTACTTC
TRBJ1-1	TRBV15	.	many	CATSREGAGTEAFF	TGTGCCACCAGCAGAGAAGGTGCAGGGACTGAAGCTTTCTTT
TRBJ2-7	TRBV6-1	.	many	CASIPTGSSYEQYF	TGTGCCAGCATCCCCACGGGGAGTAGCTACGAGCAGTACTTC